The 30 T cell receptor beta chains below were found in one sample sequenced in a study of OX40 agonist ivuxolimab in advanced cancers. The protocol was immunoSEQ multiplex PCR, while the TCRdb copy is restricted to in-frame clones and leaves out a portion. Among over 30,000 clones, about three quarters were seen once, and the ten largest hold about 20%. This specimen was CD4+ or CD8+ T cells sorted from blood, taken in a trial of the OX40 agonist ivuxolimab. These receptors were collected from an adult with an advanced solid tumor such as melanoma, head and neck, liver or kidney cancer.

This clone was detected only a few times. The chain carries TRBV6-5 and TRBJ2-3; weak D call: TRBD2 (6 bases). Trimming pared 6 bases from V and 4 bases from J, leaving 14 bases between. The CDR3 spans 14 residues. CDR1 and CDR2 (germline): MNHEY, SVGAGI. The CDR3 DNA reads TGTGCCAGCAGGGGTGGGGGGAGCGCAGATACGCAGTATTTT. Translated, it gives CASRGGGSADTQYF.

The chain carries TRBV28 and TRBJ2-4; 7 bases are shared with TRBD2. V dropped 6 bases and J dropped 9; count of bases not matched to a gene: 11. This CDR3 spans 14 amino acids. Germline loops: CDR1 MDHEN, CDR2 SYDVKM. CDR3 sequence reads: CASSAGDKSSIQYF. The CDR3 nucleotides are TGTGCCAGCAGCGCGGGGGATAAGTCCAGCATTCAGTACTTC.

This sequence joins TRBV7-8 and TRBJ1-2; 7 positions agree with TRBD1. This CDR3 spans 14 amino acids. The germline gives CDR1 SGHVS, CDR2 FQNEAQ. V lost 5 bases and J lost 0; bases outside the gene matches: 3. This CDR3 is CASSAGQSNYGYTF. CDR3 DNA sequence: TGTGCCAGCAGCGCGGGACAGTCTAACTATGGCTACACCTTC.

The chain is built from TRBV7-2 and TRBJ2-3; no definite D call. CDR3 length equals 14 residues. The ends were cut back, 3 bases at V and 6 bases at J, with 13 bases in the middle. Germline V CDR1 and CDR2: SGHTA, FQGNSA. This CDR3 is CASSFTPGWDTQYF. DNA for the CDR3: TGTGCCAGCAGCTTTACCCCTGGTTGGGATACGCAGTATTTT.

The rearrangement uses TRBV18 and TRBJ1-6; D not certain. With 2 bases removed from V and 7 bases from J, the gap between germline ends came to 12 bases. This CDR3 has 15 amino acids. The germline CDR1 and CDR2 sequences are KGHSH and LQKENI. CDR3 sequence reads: CASSPGPVSNSPLHF. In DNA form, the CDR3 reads TGTGCCAGCTCACCAGGGCCGGTATCCAATTCACCCCTCCACTTT.

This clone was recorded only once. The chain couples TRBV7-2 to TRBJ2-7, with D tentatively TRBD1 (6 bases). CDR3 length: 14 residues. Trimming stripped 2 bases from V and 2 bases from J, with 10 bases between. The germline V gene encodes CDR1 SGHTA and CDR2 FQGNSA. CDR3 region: CASSLQGRAYEQYF. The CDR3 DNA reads TGTGCCAGCAGCTTACAGGGGCGAGCCTACGAGCAGTACTTC.

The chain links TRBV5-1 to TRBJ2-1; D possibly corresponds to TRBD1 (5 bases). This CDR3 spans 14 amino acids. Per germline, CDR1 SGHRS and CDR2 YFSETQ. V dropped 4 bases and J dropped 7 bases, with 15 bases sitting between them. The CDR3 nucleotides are TGCGCCAGCAGCCGGCAGGGTAGTACAAATGAGCAGTTCTTC. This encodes CASSRQGSTNEQFF.

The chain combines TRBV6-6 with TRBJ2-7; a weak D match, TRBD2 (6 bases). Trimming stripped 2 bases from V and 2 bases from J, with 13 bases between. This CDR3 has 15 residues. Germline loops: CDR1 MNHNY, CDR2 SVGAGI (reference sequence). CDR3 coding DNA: TGTGCCAGCAGTTACCAATCCGGGAGAGCCTACGAGCAGTACTTC. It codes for CASSYQSGRAYEQYF.

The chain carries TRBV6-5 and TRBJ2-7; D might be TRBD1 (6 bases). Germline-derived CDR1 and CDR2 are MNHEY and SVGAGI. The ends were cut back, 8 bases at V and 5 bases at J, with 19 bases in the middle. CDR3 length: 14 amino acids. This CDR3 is CASRPGGGGHEQYF. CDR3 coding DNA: TGTGCCAGCCGACCGGGTGGGGGCGGCCACGAGCAGTACTTC.

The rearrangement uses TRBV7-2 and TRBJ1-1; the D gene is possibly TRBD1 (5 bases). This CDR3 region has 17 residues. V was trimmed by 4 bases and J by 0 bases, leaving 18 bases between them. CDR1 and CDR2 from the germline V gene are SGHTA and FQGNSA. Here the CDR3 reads CASSSTTSGRVNTEAFF. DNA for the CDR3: TGTGCCAGCAGCTCTACGACTTCAGGGAGGGTGAACACTGAAGCTTTCTTT.

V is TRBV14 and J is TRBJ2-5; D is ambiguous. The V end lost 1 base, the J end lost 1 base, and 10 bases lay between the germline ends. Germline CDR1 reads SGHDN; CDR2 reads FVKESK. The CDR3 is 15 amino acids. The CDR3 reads CASSQVETGQETQYF. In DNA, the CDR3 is TGTGCCAGCAGCCAAGTCGAGACGGGCCAAGAGACCCAGTACTTC.

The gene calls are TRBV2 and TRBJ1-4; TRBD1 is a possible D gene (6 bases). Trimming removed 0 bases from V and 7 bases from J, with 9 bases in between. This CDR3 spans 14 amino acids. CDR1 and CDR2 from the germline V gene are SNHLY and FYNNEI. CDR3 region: CASSEAWTVEKLFF. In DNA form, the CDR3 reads TGTGCCAGCAGTGAAGCGTGGACAGTTGAAAAACTGTTTTTT.

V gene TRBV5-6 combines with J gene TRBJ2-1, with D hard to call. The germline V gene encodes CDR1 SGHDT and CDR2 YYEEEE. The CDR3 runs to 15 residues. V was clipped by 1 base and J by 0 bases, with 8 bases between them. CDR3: CASSLRLGSYNEQFF. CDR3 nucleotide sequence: TGTGCCAGCAGCTTGAGGCTAGGCTCCTACAATGAGCAGTTCTTC.

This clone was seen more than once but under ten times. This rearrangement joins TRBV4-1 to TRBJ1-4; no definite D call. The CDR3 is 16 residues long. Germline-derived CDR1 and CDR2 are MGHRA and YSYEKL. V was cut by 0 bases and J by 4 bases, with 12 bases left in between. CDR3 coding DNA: TGCGCCAGCAGCCAAGATCCCCTAACGTTTAATGAAAAACTGTTTTTT. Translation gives CASSQDPLTFNEKLFF.

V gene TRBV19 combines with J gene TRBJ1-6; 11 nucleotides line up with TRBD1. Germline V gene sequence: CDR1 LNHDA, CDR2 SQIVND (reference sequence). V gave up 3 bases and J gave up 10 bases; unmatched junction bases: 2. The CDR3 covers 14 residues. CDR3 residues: CASSMDRGLSPLHF. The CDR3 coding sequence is TGTGCCAGTAGTATGGACAGGGGGCTCTCACCCCTCCACTTT.

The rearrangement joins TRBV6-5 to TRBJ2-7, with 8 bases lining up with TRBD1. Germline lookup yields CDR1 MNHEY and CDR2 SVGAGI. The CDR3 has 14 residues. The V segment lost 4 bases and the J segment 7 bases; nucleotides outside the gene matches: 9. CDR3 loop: CASSSVRGLWEQYF. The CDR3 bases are TGTGCCAGCAGTTCCGTCAGGGGGCTCTGGGAGCAGTACTTC.

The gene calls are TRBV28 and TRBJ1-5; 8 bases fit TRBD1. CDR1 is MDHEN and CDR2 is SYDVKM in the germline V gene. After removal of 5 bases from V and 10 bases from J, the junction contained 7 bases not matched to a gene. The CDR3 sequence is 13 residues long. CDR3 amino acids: CASSRDRWNPQHF. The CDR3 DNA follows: TGTGCCAGCAGTCGGGACAGGTGGAACCCCCAGCATTTT.

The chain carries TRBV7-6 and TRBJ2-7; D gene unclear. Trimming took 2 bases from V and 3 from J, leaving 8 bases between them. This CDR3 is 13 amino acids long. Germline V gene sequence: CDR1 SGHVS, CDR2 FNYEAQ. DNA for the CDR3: TGTGCCAGCAGCTTAATAAACGGCTACGAGCAGTACTTC. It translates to CASSLINGYEQYF.

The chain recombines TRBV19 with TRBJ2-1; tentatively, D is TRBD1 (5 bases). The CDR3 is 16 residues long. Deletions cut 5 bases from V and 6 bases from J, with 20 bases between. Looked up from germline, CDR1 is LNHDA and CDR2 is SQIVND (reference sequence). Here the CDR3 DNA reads TGTGCCAGTAGTGTAACCTTGGGGCTAGGATCCAATGAGCAGTTCTTC. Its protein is CASSVTLGLGSNEQFF.

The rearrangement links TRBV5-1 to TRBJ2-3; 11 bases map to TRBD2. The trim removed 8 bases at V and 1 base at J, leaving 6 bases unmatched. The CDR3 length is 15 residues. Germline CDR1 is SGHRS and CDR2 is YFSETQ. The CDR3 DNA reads TGCGCCAGTTACCCGACTAGCGGGGGCACAGATACGCAGTATTTT. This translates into CASYPTSGGTDTQYF.

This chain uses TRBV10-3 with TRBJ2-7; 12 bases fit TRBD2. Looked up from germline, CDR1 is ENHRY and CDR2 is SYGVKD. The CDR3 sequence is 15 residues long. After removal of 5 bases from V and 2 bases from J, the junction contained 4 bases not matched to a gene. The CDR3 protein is CAISLGLAGTYEQYF. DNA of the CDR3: TGTGCCATCAGTTTAGGACTAGCGGGAACCTACGAGCAGTACTTC.

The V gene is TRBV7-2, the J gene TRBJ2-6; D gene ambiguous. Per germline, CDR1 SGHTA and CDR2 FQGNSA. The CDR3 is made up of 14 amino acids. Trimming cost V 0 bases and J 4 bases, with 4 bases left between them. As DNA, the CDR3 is TGTGCCAGCAGCTTAGCGCTCGGGGCCAACGTCCTGACTTTC. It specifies CASSLALGANVLTF.

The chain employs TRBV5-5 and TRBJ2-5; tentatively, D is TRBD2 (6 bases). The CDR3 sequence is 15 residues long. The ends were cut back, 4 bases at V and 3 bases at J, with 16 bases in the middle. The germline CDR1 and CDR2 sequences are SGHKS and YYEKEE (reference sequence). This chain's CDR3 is CASSLVGTGKETQYF. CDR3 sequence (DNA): TGTGCCAGCAGCCTCGTCGGGACTGGGAAAGAGACCCAGTACTTC.

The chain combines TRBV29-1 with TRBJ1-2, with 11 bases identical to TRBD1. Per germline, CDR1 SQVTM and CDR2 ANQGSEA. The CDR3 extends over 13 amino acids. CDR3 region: CPDRDRGDYGYTF. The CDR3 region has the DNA TGCCCTGACCGGGACAGGGGGGACTATGGCTACACCTTC.

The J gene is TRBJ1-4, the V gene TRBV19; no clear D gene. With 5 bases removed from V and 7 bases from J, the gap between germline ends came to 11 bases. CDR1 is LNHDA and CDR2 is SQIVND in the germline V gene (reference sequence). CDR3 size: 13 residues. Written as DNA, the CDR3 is TGTGCCAGTAGTCCTCAAAGTGGTGAAAAACTGTTTTTT. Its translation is CASSPQSGEKLFF.

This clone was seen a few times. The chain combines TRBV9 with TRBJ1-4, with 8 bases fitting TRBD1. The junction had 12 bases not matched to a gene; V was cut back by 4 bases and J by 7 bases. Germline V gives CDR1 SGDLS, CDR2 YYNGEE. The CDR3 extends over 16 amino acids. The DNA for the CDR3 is TGTGCCAGCAGCACAGGACAGGGAGTTTTGGCTGAAAAACTGTTTTTT. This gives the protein CASSTGQGVLAEKLFF.

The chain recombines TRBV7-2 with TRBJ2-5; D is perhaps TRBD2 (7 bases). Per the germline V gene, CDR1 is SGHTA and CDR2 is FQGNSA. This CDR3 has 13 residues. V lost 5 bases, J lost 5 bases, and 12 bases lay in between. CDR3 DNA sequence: TGTGCCAGCAGCACCGGGGGGCAGGAGACCCAGTACTTC. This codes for CASSTGGQETQYF.

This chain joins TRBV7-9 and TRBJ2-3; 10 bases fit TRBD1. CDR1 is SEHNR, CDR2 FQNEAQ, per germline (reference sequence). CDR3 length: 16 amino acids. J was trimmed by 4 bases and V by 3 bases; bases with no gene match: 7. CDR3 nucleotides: TGTGCCAGCAGCTTTTGGACAGGGGGAGGGGCAGATACGCAGTATTTT. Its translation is CASSFWTGGGADTQYF.

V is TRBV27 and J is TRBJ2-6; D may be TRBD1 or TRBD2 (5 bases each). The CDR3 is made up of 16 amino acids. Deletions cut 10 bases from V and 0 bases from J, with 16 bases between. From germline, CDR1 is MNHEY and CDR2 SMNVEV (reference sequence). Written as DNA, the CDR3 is TGTGCCACGCGACCGGGACGGGCCTCTGGGGCCAACGTCCTGACTTTC. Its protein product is CATRPGRASGANVLTF.

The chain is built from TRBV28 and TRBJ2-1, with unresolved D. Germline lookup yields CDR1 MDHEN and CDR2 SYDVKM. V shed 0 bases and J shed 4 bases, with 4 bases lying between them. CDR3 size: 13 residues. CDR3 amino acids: CASSLWTYNEQFF. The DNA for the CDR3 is TGTGCCAGCAGTTTATGGACATACAATGAGCAGTTCTTC.